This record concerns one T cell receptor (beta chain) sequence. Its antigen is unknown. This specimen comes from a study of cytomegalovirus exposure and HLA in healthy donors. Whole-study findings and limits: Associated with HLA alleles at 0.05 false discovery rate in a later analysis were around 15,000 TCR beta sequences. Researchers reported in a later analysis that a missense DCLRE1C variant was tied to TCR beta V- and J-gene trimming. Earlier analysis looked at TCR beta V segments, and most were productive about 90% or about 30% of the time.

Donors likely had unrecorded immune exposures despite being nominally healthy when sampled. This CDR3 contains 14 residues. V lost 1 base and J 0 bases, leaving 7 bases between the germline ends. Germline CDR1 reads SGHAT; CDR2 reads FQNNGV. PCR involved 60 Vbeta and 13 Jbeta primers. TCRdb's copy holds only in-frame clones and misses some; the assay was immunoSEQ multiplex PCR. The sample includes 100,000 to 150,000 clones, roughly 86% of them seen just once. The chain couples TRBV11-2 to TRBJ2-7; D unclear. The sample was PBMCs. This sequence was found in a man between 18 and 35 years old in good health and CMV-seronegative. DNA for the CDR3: TGTGCCAGCAGCTTAGGTTTTAGCTCCTACGAGCAGTACTTC. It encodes CASSLGFSSYEQYF.